The 23 T cell receptor beta chains in this list originate from one sample, sequenced in a study of blood T cell repertoires in COVID-19. Sequencing was performed with immunoSEQ multiplex PCR; in TCRdb, only in-frame clones are kept and a portion is missing. This repertoire shows 97,000 or so clones, around 90% found once; its top ten account for 5% to 6.5%. The sequencing sample was made of peripheral blood. All receptors derive from a woman aged 45 to 65 with COVID-19, enrolled during active disease.

The rearrangement joins TRBV29-1 to TRBJ1-1; D is perhaps TRBD1 (6 bases). Trimming cost V 8 bases and J 0 bases, with 13 bases left between them. CDR3 length equals 13 residues. Germline CDR1 and CDR2: SQVTM and ANQGSEA. CDR3 sequence: CSPHGQLNTEAFF. The CDR3 DNA reads TGCAGCCCTCATGGACAGTTGAACACTGAAGCTTTCTTT.

V is TRBV11-2 and J is TRBJ1-5, with 7 bases that match TRBD1. The CDR3 consists of 14 residues. Germline-derived CDR1 and CDR2 are SGHAT and FQNNGV. Germline trimming cut 5 bases from V and 7 bases from J; bases unmatched to any gene: 8. The CDR3 DNA reads as TGTGCCAGCAGCCGCGACAGGGTGGGCCAGCCCCAGCATTTT. Its translation: CASSRDRVGQPQHF.

The genes are TRBV6-2 or TRBV6-3 and TRBJ1-1; no clear D. The V end was cut by 6 bases, the J end by 5 bases, with 10 bases between. Germline V lookup: CDR1 MNHEY, CDR2 SVGEGT. The CDR3 is 12 residues long. The CDR3 DNA sequence: TGTGCCAGCAGCCTTACAGTGACTGAAGCTTTCTTT. Amino acid sequence: CASSLTVTEAFF.

The rearrangement uses TRBV7-9 and TRBJ2-3; 9 bases are a match to TRBD2. V was clipped by 0 bases and J by 0 bases; unmatched bases: 1. This CDR3 contains 16 residues. Germline CDR1 is SEHNR and CDR2 is FQNEAQ (reference sequence). For the CDR3, the DNA is TGTGCCAGCAGCTTAGCGCGGGGGGGAAGCACAGATACGCAGTATTTT. It codes for CASSLARGGSTDTQYF.

The chain has TRBV27 and TRBJ2-3, with D maybe TRBD1 (6 bases). CDR1 and CDR2 (germline): MNHEY, SMNVEV (reference sequence). V lost 6 bases and J lost 4, with 20 bases in between. This CDR3 is built from 16 residues. CDR3 in DNA: TGTGCCAGCAGAAGAACTGGGGGCGCGTTCGCAGATACGCAGTATTTT. Protein sequence: CASRRTGGAFADTQYF.

This chain links TRBV5-4 with TRBJ2-3; D not resolved. There are 12 residues in the CDR3. V shed 0 bases and J shed 6 bases, with 5 bases lying between them. Germline values: CDR1 SGHNT, CDR2 YYREEE (reference sequence). DNA for the CDR3: TGTGCCAGCAGCTTGGACACGGATACGCAGTATTTT. It translates to CASSLDTDTQYF.

The chain joins TRBV2 to TRBJ2-2; 7 nucleotides line up with TRBD2. Losses at the gene ends were 6 bases for V and 0 bases for J; bases not matched to a gene: 4. CDR1 is SNHLY, CDR2 FYNNEI, per germline. CDR3 length: 15 amino acids. CDR3 loop: CASRELAANTGELFF. The CDR3 nucleotides read TGTGCCAGCAGGGAGCTAGCGGCGAACACCGGGGAGCTGTTTTTT.

V gene TRBV7-3 combines with J gene TRBJ2-5; 8 nucleotides agree with TRBD1. The germline V gene has CDR1 SGHTA and CDR2 FQGTGA. The CDR3 runs 15 residues. J gave up 2 bases and V 5 bases, and 7 bases lay outside the gene matches. This CDR3 is CASSHQGALQETQYF. CDR3 DNA sequence: TGTGCCAGCAGCCACCAGGGGGCTCTGCAAGAGACCCAGTACTTC.

This clone was found once. The chain carries TRBV30 and TRBJ1-1, with 9 bases fitting TRBD1. This CDR3 spans 15 amino acids. The germline CDR1 and CDR2 sequences are GTSNPN and SVGIG (reference sequence). With 1 base clipped from V and 4 bases from J, the junction kept 7 bases outside the gene matches. The CDR3 DNA is TGTGCCTGGAGTGGAGACAGGGGGTATGTCACTGAAGCTTTCTTT. It yields the protein CAWSGDRGYVTEAFF.

This clone was counted once. The gene calls are TRBV19 and TRBJ2-7; 8 bases line up with TRBD1. The CDR3 has 14 amino acids. Germline V gene sequence: CDR1 LNHDA, CDR2 SQIVND (reference sequence). Losses at the gene ends were 4 bases for V and 2 bases for J; bases not matched to a gene: 4. The CDR3 nucleotides read TGTGCCAGTAGTACCGGGACAGGAACCTACGAGCAGTACTTC. This sequence encodes CASSTGTGTYEQYF.

This clone was observed a handful of times. The chain couples TRBV10-3 to TRBJ1-1; 10 bases map to TRBD1. Germline V gene lookup returns CDR1 ENHRY and CDR2 SYGVKD. The V gene end was trimmed by 0 bases and the J gene end by 0 bases; junction bases not matched to a gene: 1. The CDR3 is 16 residues long. The CDR3 here is CAISESTGGMNTEAFF. Written as DNA, the CDR3 is TGTGCCATCAGTGAGTCGACAGGGGGCATGAACACTGAAGCTTTCTTT.

The V call is TRBV5-1, the J call TRBJ2-7; 8 nucleotides agree with TRBD1. CDR1 and CDR2 (germline): SGHRS, YFSETQ. This CDR3 is 15 amino acids long. After removal of 4 bases from V and 3 bases from J, the junction contained 9 bases not matched to a gene. CDR3 region: CASSITGGSLYEQYF. Here the CDR3 DNA reads TGCGCCAGCAGCATAACAGGGGGATCTCTCTACGAGCAGTACTTC.

This clone appeared once. The rearrangement links TRBV6-1 to TRBJ1-2; 8 nucleotides match TRBD1. The CDR3 extends over 15 amino acids. J gave up 6 bases and V 2 bases, and 8 bases lay outside the gene matches. Germline V gene sequence: CDR1 MNHNS, CDR2 SASEGT. The CDR3 nucleotides read TGTGCCAGCAGTGAATTTCGACAGGGGAAACATGGCTACACCTTC. It translates to CASSEFRQGKHGYTF.

This clone was seen only once. This chain connects TRBV12-3 or TRBV12-4 to TRBJ2-5; D uncertain. The CDR3 is 13 residues long. The ends were cut back, 3 bases at V and 2 bases at J, with 7 bases in the middle. The CDR3 reads CASSLWQQETQYF. CDR3 sequence (DNA): TGTGCCAGCAGTTTGTGGCAGCAAGAGACCCAGTACTTC.

J is TRBJ2-3 and V is TRBV7-9, with 10 bases identical to TRBD2. CDR3 length equals 17 residues. Per germline, CDR1 SEHNR and CDR2 FQNEAQ (reference sequence). V shed 5 bases and J 0 bases; nucleotides not matched to a gene: 8. CDR3 DNA sequence: TGTGCCAGCAGCCCTGGAGCGGGGGGGGCAAGCACAGATACGCAGTATTTT. It codes for CASSPGAGGASTDTQYF.

This clone was recorded only once. V gene TRBV28 combines with J gene TRBJ1-5; maybe TRBD1 (5 bases). Trimming stripped 3 bases from V and 3 bases from J, with 12 bases between. This CDR3 is built from 15 residues. Germline CDR1 reads MDHEN; CDR2 reads SYDVKM. CDR3 amino acids: CASSFVDRYNQPQHF. The CDR3 bases are TGTGCCAGCAGTTTTGTCGACAGATACAATCAGCCCCAGCATTTT.

The J gene is TRBJ1-1, the V gene TRBV27; D is unclear. V dropped 3 bases and J dropped 2 bases, with 16 bases sitting between them. The CDR3 has 16 amino acids. Germline CDR1 MNHEY, CDR2 SMNVEV (reference sequence). The CDR3 spells CASSFNTRAGNTEAFF. The CDR3 region has the DNA TGTGCCAGCAGTTTCAATACACGCGCGGGTAACACTGAAGCTTTCTTT.

The chain uses TRBV18 and TRBJ1-4; TRBD1 aligns across 7 bases. The CDR3 covers 15 residues. The V segment lost 3 bases and the J segment 3 bases; nucleotides outside the gene matches: 4. Per germline, CDR1 KGHSH and CDR2 LQKENI. CDR3 nucleotides: TGTGCCAGCTCACCGCCGGGACAGCCTAATGAAAAACTGTTTTTT. Translated: CASSPPGQPNEKLFF. Complete variable domain (other parts from reference TRBV18 and TRBJ1-4): NAGVMQNPRHLVRRRGQEARLRCSPMKGHSHVYWYRQLPEEGLKFMVYLQKENIIDESGMPKERFSAEFPKEGPSILRIQQVVRGDSAAYFCASSPPGQPNEKLFFGSGTQLSVL.

The CDR3 here is CASSSRQGAYEQYF. The CDR3 coding sequence is TGTGCCAGCAGTTCGAGACAGGGGGCGTACGAGCAGTACTTC. The genes are TRBV6-5 and TRBJ2-7; 10 nucleotides agree with TRBD1. The junction had 4 bases not matched to a gene; V was cut back by 4 bases and J by 4 bases. This CDR3 is 14 amino acids long. Germline V gene data show CDR1 as MNHEY and CDR2 as SVGAGI.

The V and J genes are TRBV7-6 and TRBJ2-7; 7 positions agree with TRBD1. V lost 1 base and J lost 5; bases outside the gene matches: 5. The CDR3 spans 14 residues. From germline, CDR1 is SGHVS and CDR2 FNYEAQ. The CDR3: CASSLGQGINEQYF. In DNA form, the CDR3 reads TGTGCCAGCAGCTTAGGACAGGGAATTAACGAGCAGTACTTC.

The chain is built from TRBV7-2 and TRBJ2-1; D is unresolved. The V gene lost 0 bases and the J gene lost 6 bases, with 6 bases spanning the gap. The CDR3 sequence is 13 residues long. Germline CDR1 is SGHTA and CDR2 is FQGNSA. The CDR3 DNA follows: TGTGCCAGCAGCTTAGCTACAGTCAATGAGCAGTTCTTC. This sequence encodes CASSLATVNEQFF.

This chain connects TRBV11-3 to TRBJ1-2; D is perhaps TRBD1 (6 bases). The CDR3 covers 16 residues. Germline V gene lookup returns CDR1 SGHNT and CDR2 YENEEA. V dropped 0 bases and J dropped 2 bases, with 13 bases sitting between them. The CDR3 reads CASSLDSRQGNYGYTF. The CDR3 DNA reads TGTGCCAGCAGCTTAGATAGTCGGCAGGGGAACTATGGCTACACCTTC.

The genes are TRBV5-4 and TRBJ2-3; D possibly corresponds to TRBD2 (6 bases). V lost 6 bases and J lost 3, with 8 bases in between. CDR3 size: 12 residues. The V gene's germline CDR1 is SGHNT and CDR2 YYREEE (reference sequence). This chain's CDR3 is CASMEGTDTQYF. The DNA of the CDR3 is TGTGCCAGCATGGAGGGTACAGATACGCAGTATTTT.